The T cell receptor beta chain described here comes from a study of cytomegalovirus exposure and HLA in healthy donors. Broader study findings: According to reports, the classifier identified cytomegalovirus status with high specificity and sensitivity. The study labeled fewer than 200 TCR beta chains cytomegalovirus-associated.

Here immunoSEQ multiplex PCR was the method, and the copy in TCRdb shows in-frame clones only, minus some. The profile shows fewer than 200,000 clones, 85% of them singletons. V gave up 5 bases and J gave up 9 bases, with 19 bases separating them. Per the germline V gene, CDR1 is GTSNPN and CDR2 is SVGIG (reference sequence). There are 13 residues in the CDR3. Only a few counts were recorded for this clone. The antigen is unknown. The clonotype was recovered from a man between 18 and 29 years old in good health and CMV-seropositive. The V call is TRBV30, the J call TRBJ1-2, with D possibly matching TRBD1 (6 bases). The sequencing input was PBMCs. The CDR3 DNA reads as TGTGCCTGGGCTGGGCCCGGGGGGGCCCGCTACACCTTC. This codes for CAWAGPGGARYTF.